This T cell receptor (beta chain) was retrieved from a study of CXCR3-negative and CXCR3-positive naive CD8 T cells. Libraries of TRB cDNA were made by 5' RACE and carried UMIs. TCRdb reprocessed the 5' RACE reads and keeps a single row for each CDR3 protein, giving no DNA. Listed are roughly 120,000 distinct CDR3 sequences; 0.5% to 0.6% falls within the top ten. As concerns this clonotype: Its antigen remains unidentified.

Naive CD8+ T cells displayed a CD45RO-CCR7+CD27+CD95- phenotype. The CDR3 totals 15 residues. Germline assignment: CDR1 LGHNA and CDR2 YSLEER. Whole-study findings and limits: Similarly elevated diversity marked both naive subsets, with memory CD8+ cells showing far lower diversity. Comparison of naive cells showed more hydrophobic TRB CDR3s in CXCR3-positive than in CXCR3-negative naive cells. Partly lower CXCR3 expression followed cryopreservation, and most assays relied on fresh PBMCs. Surface CD5 was comparable between naive subsets; TCR strength was inferred from TRB CDR3 properties.

The TCR comes from a human donor in good health. Some clones in this sample may be carry-over from other donors' samples. The V call is TRBV4-3, the J call TRBJ2-1; no DNA is available, so the TRBD2 call from TCRdb remains unchecked. Sequenced sample: naive CXCR3+ CD8+ T cells from blood. Subset in this sample: CD45RO-CCR7+CD27+CD95- naive CD8+ T cells expressing CXCR3 (TNR3+). CDR3 sequence: CASSDSGGGYNEQFF.